This TCR beta chain was sequenced for a study of CD8 T cells in Susac syndrome. With random hexamers, reverse transcription was performed on 0.5 to 1 ug of RNA. TCRdb passed the immunoSEQ multiplex PCR reads through MiXCR, listing each CDR3 protein once. The data show about 180,000 distinct CDR3 sequences, 90% to 97% seen once. Peripheral blood CD8+ and CD4+ T cells were profiled by TCR beta sequencing. Trimming took 5 bases from V and 2 from J, leaving 9 bases between them. Germline CDR1 and CDR2: DFQATT and SNEGSKA (reference sequence). The CDR3 spans 12 residues. Sequencing was carried out using CD4+ T cells from PBMCs. The sequence derives from a human donor with multiple sclerosis. The chain joins TRBV20-1 to TRBJ1-2, with a possible D match to TRBD1 (5 bases). This CDR3 reads CSADSLNYGYTF. DNA for the CDR3: TGCAGTGCTGACAGCCTCAACTATGGCTACACCTTC.